Below, 6 T cell receptor beta chains from the same sample are listed, as sequenced in a study of blood T cell repertoires in COVID-19. Clones were sequenced by immunoSEQ multiplex PCR, and TCRdb holds only the in-frame ones, with some missing. The repertoire holds about 280,000 clones, with about 85% as singletons. Sequencing input: PBMCs or T cells enriched from blood (not recorded which). These receptors were taken from a woman in her forties or fifties who had recovered from COVID-19.

Only one count was recorded for this clone. DNA of the CDR3: TGTGCCAGCAGAACTTCAGGGAATCAGCCCCAGCATTTT. Translated: CASRTSGNQPQHF. This chain links TRBV12-3 or TRBV12-4 with TRBJ1-5, with D perhaps matching TRBD1 (5 bases). The CDR3 spans 13 residues. V was cut by 6 bases and J by 4 bases, with 10 bases left in between.

The chain has TRBV12-3 or TRBV12-4 and TRBJ1-4; D not certain. V was cut by 5 bases and J by 0 bases, with 4 bases left in between. The CDR3 sequence is 13 residues long. The CDR3 here is CASSPATNEKLFF. The CDR3 DNA is TGTGCCAGCAGTCCTGCAACTAATGAAAAACTGTTTTTT.

The chain links TRBV7-9 to TRBJ2-3; D remains unclear. The CDR3 runs 13 residues. Germline CDR1 SEHNR, CDR2 FQNEAQ (reference sequence). V was clipped by 11 bases and J by 1 base, with 13 bases between them. CDR3 nucleotides: TGTGCCGAGCGAGGCGGAGGCACAGATACGCAGTATTTT. Protein sequence: CAERGGGTDTQYF.

This rearrangement joins TRBV18 to TRBJ2-7, with 11 bases aligning to TRBD2. CDR1 KGHSH and CDR2 LQKENI come from the germline V gene. There are 18 residues in the CDR3. The trim removed 4 bases at V and 3 bases at J, leaving 14 bases unmatched. This CDR3 reads CASSLARVGLAAGYEQYF. The CDR3 DNA is TGTGCCAGCTCACTGGCCAGGGTGGGACTAGCGGCAGGCTACGAGCAGTACTTC.

Written as DNA, the CDR3 is TGTGCCAGCAGCTTAGGTCAGCTGGGAGCAGAGACCCAGTACTTC. Residues: CASSLGQLGAETQYF. The chain is built from TRBV7-9 and TRBJ2-5; possibly TRBD2 for D (5 bases). The CDR3 covers 15 residues. Germline lookup yields CDR1 SEHNR and CDR2 FQNEAQ (reference sequence). Between the trimmed V and J ends, which lost 1 base and 4 bases, there was a span of 13 bases.

This chain joins TRBV2 and TRBJ1-1, with TRBD1 as a possible D gene (5 bases). The CDR3 is 13 amino acids. Between the trimmed V and J ends, which lost 8 bases and 1 base, there was a span of 11 bases. CDR1 and CDR2 (germline): SNHLY, FYNNEI. CDR3 DNA sequence: TGTGCCAGCTGGTGGCAGGGGAACACTGAAGCTTTCTTT. Its protein is CASWWQGNTEAFF.